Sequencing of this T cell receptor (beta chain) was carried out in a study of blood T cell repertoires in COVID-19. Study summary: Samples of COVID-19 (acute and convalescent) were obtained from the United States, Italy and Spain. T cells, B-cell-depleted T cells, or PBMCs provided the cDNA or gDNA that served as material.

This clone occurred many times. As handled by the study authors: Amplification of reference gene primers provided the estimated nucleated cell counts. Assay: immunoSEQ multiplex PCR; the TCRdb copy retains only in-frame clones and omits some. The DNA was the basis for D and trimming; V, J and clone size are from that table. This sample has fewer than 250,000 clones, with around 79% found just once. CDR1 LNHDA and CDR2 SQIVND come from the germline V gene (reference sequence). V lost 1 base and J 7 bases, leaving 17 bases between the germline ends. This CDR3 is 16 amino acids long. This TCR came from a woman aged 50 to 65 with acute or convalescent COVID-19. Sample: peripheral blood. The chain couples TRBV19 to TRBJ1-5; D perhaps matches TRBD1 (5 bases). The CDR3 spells CASSIGGPSSGQPQHF. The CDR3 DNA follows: TGTGCCAGTAGTATAGGGGGCCCCTCCTCGGGCCAGCCCCAGCATTTT.